These T cell receptor beta chains were read from a single sample in a study of regulatory T cells in long-lasting Graves disease. TCRdb called the multiplex PCR reads again in MiXCR, with one record for every CDR3 protein. The profile covers 350,000 to 400,000 distinct CDR3 sequences, with about a sixth appearing a single time and about 20% taken by the ten largest. The material was peripheral blood mononuclear cells (PBMCs), obtained at new diagnosis, from a patient treated with antithyroid drugs. The receptors were sampled from a female donor with Graves disease. Both conserved end residues are part of each CDR3. A D gene is named only where the DNA matches it firmly. A clone size is listed for some rows: how often the clone was seen (once, few, many), or a class if it is expanded.

>TRBD2|TRBV28|many|17|TRBJ2-2
TGTGCCAGCAGCGGAACTAGCGGGAGGTCGAACACCGGGGAGCTGTTTTTT
CASSGTSGRSNTGELFF
>TRBD2|TRBV24-1|few|18|TRBJ2-2
TGTGCCACCAGTGGTTACCGTTCTAGCGGGAGGCAGACCGGGGAGCTGTTTTTT
CATSGYRSSGRQTGELFF
>NA|TRBV5-4|many|14|TRBJ2-3
TGTGCCAGCAGCTTTCAGCATGGCACAGATACGCAGTATTTT
CASSFQHGTDTQYF
>NA|TRBV7-9|many|16|TRBJ2-3
TGTGCCAGCAGCTTAGGACTTTTTCAGGGTCGGGATACGCAGTATTTT
CASSLGLFQGRDTQYF
>NA|TRBV7-2|many|15|TRBJ1-1
TGTGCCAGCAGCTTTAACGACAGAATGAACACTGAAGCTTTCTTT
CASSFNDRMNTEAFF
>TRBD2|TRBV12-3/TRBV12-4|few|16|TRBJ2-2
TGTGCCAGCAGTTTCCCTTCGGGGGGTCGGACCGGGGAGCTGTTTTTT
CASSFPSGGRTGELFF
>NA|TRBV6-2/TRBV6-3|many|14|TRBJ1-1
TGTGCCAGCAGCTACGACAGCTGGAACACTGAAGCTTTCTTT
CASSYDSWNTEAFF
>NA|TRBV6-5|NA|17|TRBJ2-2
TGTGCCAGCAGTTACTCGATATGGGGGGCGAACACCGGGGAGCTGTTTTTT
CASSYSIWGANTGELFF
>TRBD2|TRBV6-1|many|16|TRBJ2-5
TGTGCCAGCAGTGAAGGAGCGGGAGGGCCAGCAGAGACCCAGTACTTC
CASSEGAGGPAETQYF
>NA|TRBV12-3/TRBV12-4|many|14|TRBJ2-5
TGTGCCAGCAGTACCCGTGGACAGCAAGAGACCCAGTACTTC
CASSTRGQQETQYF
>TRBD1|TRBV24-1|few|12|TRBJ2-1
TGTGCCACCAGTGACCCGGGACAGGGCCAGTTCTTC
CATSDPGQGQFF
>NA|TRBV10-2|NA|14|TRBJ2-2
TGCGCCAGCACTGAAGCTTCGAGGACCGGGGAGCTGTTTTTT
CASTEASRTGELFF
>TRBD2|TRBV18|many|13|TRBJ2-5
TGTGCCAGCTCAAGGACTAGCGGAGAGACCCAGTACTTC
CASSRTSGETQYF
>NA|TRBV6-5|few|15|TRBJ2-7
TGTGCCAGCAGTTACTCGACCCTTGTCTCCTACGAGCAGTACTTC
CASSYSTLVSYEQYF
>NA|TRBV4-2|many|15|TRBJ2-3
TGTGCCAGCAGCCCTGACGGCACCAGGACAGATACGCAGTATTTT
CASSPDGTRTDTQYF
>TRBD1|TRBV7-9|many|13|TRBJ1-1
TGTGCCAGCAGCCCTGACAGGGCGCCGGGGACTTTCTTT
CASSPDRAPGTFF
>TRBD1|TRBV18|many|13|TRBJ1-1
TGTGCCAGCTCACCGGGACAGGCCACTGAAGCTTTCTTT
CASSPGQATEAFF
>NA|TRBV4-1|many|15|TRBJ2-7
TGCGCCAGCAGCCAAGATGGGGCTGAGGGAGACGAGCAGTACTTC
CASSQDGAEGDEQYF
>NA|TRBV27|many|16|TRBJ2-7
TGTGCCAGCAGTTTATCAGGATCAGGGAGAGGATACGAGCAGTACTTC
CASSLSGSGRGYEQYF
>NA|TRBV2|many|16|TRBJ1-1
TGTGCCAGCAGTGACCCGACAGAACGTTCGAACACTGAAGCTTTCTTT
CASSDPTERSNTEAFF
>TRBD1|TRBV29-1|few|16|TRBJ1-2
TGCAGCGTTGAAGAGGGACAGGGGGCGAATGTCGATGGCTACACCTTC
CSVEEGQGANVDGYTF
>NA|TRBV11-2|many|12|TRBJ2-2
TGTGCCAGCAGGGTACTCACCGGGGAGCTGTTTTTT
CASRVLTGELFF
>NA|TRBV18|many|15|TRBJ2-1
TGTGCCAGCTCACCGGGACTCGAAAAATTAAATGAGCAGTTCTTC
CASSPGLEKLNEQFF
>NA|TRBV9|NA|15|TRBJ2-7
TGTGCCAGCAGCGCAAGTGGTGGGAGTTTCAACGAGCAGTACTTC
CASSASGGSFNEQYF
>NA|TRBV20-1|many|15|TRBJ1-1
TGCAGCGCACTAGGGGGAGAGGCGGTGAACACTGAAGCTTTCTTT
CSALGGEAVNTEAFF
>NA|TRBV29-1|many|14|TRBJ2-3
TGCAGCGTCACCCCGGGAACTAGCACAGATACGCAGTATTTT
CSVTPGTSTDTQYF
>NA|TRBV20-1|many|14|TRBJ2-2
TGCAGTGCTAGGGGAACCTTGGACACCGGGGAGCTGTTTTTT
CSARGTLDTGELFF
>TRBD1|TRBV19|NA|16|TRBJ1-5
TGTGCCAGGGATCGGGACAGCCTTCATAGCAATCAGCCCCAGCATTTT
CARDRDSLHSNQPQHF
>NA|TRBV4-1|few|14|TRBJ2-7
TGCGCCAGCAGCCAAGATGGCAGAACCTACGAGCAGTACTTC
CASSQDGRTYEQYF
>NA|TRBV28|many|14|TRBJ1-1
TGTGCCAGCAGTTTAGTGGGTCTTATCGCTGAAGCTTTCTTT
CASSLVGLIAEAFF
>NA|TRBV20-1|few|12|TRBJ2-7
TGCAGTGCTAGTAAGGGGCTCTACGAGCAGTACTTC
CSASKGLYEQYF
>NA|TRBV30|many|16|TRBJ2-7
TGTGCCTGGAACAACCCTTGGCCAGGGATTTTCAACGAGCAGTACTTC
CAWNNPWPGIFNEQYF
>NA|TRBV5-6|many|15|TRBJ1-4
TGTGCCAGCAGCGCCCGGGACACCTGGACTGAAAAACTGTTTTTT
CASSARDTWTEKLFF
>NA|TRBV28|many|18|TRBJ1-5
TGTGCCAGCAGTTTATCGGATGCGGGCAAGAGGAGCAATCAGCCCCAGCATTTT
CASSLSDAGKRSNQPQHF
>NA|TRBV30|few|15|TRBJ1-2
TGTGCCTGCCGGGGGGGTCGGGGGGCCAACTATGGCTACACCTTC
CACRGGRGANYGYTF
>NA|TRBV3-1|many|16|TRBJ2-1
TGTGCCAGCAGCCAAGAAGGGGAGAGGGCCTACAATGAGCAGTTCTTC
CASSQEGERAYNEQFF
>NA|TRBV7-2|many|16|TRBJ1-2
TGTGCCAGCAGCTTGGTGGACGGTACTCCACGGTATGGCTACACCTTC
CASSLVDGTPRYGYTF
>NA|TRBV5-1|NA|13|TRBJ2-3
TGCGCCAGCGGCTTGCCCAGGGAAGGAACGCAGTATTTT
CASGLPREGTQYF
>TRBD1|TRBV5-1|NA|16|TRBJ2-1
TGCGCCAGCAGCCAAGAAGAACGACAGGGGGCGGGTGAGCAGTCCTTC
CASSQEERQGAGEQSF
>NA|TRBV29-1|NA|12|TRBJ1-1
TGCAGCGTTAGGATGGCGAACACTGAAGCTTTCTTT
CSVRMANTEAFF
>TRBD1|TRBV24-1|many|14|TRBJ1-2
TGTGCCACCAGTGACCGAGACAGGGGCTATGGCTACACCTTC
CATSDRDRGYGYTF
>NA|TRBV12-3/TRBV12-4|NA|15|TRBJ2-7
TGTGCCAGCAGTTCCCTAGGGGGAGGCTCCTACGAGCAGTACTTC
CASSSLGGGSYEQYF
>NA|TRBV4-1|few|14|TRBJ2-5
TGCGCCAGCAGCCAAGTGGTCGGCGAAGAGACCCAGTACTTC
CASSQVVGEETQYF
>NA|TRBV5-6|many|15|TRBJ1-1
TGTGCCAGCAGCTTTGAACGGAGCATGAACACTGAAGCTTTCTTT
CASSFERSMNTEAFF
>NA|TRBV2|many|12|TRBJ1-5
TGTGTCAGCAGTGTCGGGGGGCAGCCCCAGCATTTT
CVSSVGGQPQHF
>NA|TRBV10-2|many|14|TRBJ1-1
TGCGCCAGCAGTGAGTCGGGGCAGGGCACTGAAGCTTTCTTT
CASSESGQGTEAFF
>NA|TRBV7-9|many|14|TRBJ2-3
TGTGCCAGCAGCTTCGGCGTAGTGAGCGATACGCAGTATTTT
CASSFGVVSDTQYF
>TRBD1|TRBV27|NA|11|TRBJ2-5
TGTGCCAGCAGTACAGGGGTGACCCAGTACTTC
CASSTGVTQYF
>TRBD1|TRBV20-1|many|15|TRBJ1-2
TGCAGTGCGACACAGGGGGCCCGGGGACACTATGGCTACACCTTC
CSATQGARGHYGYTF
>NA|TRBV5-6|few|14|TRBJ2-1
TGTGCCAGCAGCGGGGGGACTCTTCTCAATGAGCAGTTCTTC
CASSGGTLLNEQFF